The next 27 T cell receptor beta chains were all read from a single sample in a study of regulatory T cells in long-lasting Graves disease. According to the study, TCR beta libraries were built with iRepertoire HTBI primers and CDR3-region Arm-PCR. TCRdb used MiXCR to reprocess the multiplex PCR reads, holding one entry per CDR3 protein. This sample has about 460,000 distinct CDR3 sequences, with about 15% found just once. Regarding time point: newly diagnosed GD, antithyroid drugs for less than 3 months. PBMC RNA was the source of the TCR library. These data are also associated with another study on T cells in Graves' hyperthyroidism and ophthalmopathy.

The sample consisted of peripheral blood mononuclear cells (PBMCs), taken at new diagnosis, from a patient treated with antithyroid drugs. The receptors were sampled from a woman between 50 and 59 years old with Graves disease.

In its sample, this clonotype was seen many times. The CDR3 DNA reads as TGCAGCGTTGATCAGGGGCAGGTCACTGAAGCTTTCTTT. Its translation is CSVDQGQVTEAFF. The chain employs TRBV29-1 and TRBJ1-1; D possibly corresponds to TRBD1 (6 bases). Germline V gene sequence: CDR1 SQVTM, CDR2 ANQGSEA. V was trimmed by 3 bases and J by 4 bases, leaving 12 bases between them. The CDR3 consists of 13 residues.

Many counts were recorded for this clonotype. This chain links TRBV24-1 with TRBJ2-7; D may be TRBD2 (5 bases). The V end lost 10 bases, the J end lost 1 base, and 10 bases lay between the germline ends. The CDR3 length is 12 residues. CDR1 KGHDR and CDR2 SFDVKD come from the germline V gene. The CDR3 nucleotides read TGTGCCACGGCGGAGGATTCCTACGAGCAGTACTTC. The encoded protein is CATAEDSYEQYF.

This clonotype has a count of ten or more. The chain uses TRBV3-1 and TRBJ2-3; D is possibly TRBD2 (5 bases). Germline CDR1 and CDR2: LGHDT and YNNKEL (reference sequence). The CDR3 consists of 19 residues. Trimming took off 4 bases at V and 3 bases at J, with 26 bases between the two ends. For the CDR3, the DNA is TGTGCCAGCAGCCCTACAGATAGACTACCCGGTTCGTTGACAGATACGCAGTATTTT. Translated: CASSPTDRLPGSLTDTQYF.

The J gene is TRBJ2-7, the V gene TRBV19; 10 bases align to TRBD2. Germline V CDR1 and CDR2: LNHDA, SQIVND (reference sequence). The CDR3 has 16 amino acids. Trimming removed 4 bases from V and 2 bases from J; junction bases left unmatched: 8. In nucleotides, the CDR3 is TGTGCCAGTAGTAGGAGCCTAGCGGGAGACACCTACGAGCAGTACTTC. Translation: CASSRSLAGDTYEQYF. The variable domain in full, with the rest retrieved from reference TRBV19 and TRBJ2-7, is DGGITQSPKYLFRKEGQNVTLSCEQNLNHDAMYWYRQDPGQGLRLIYYSQIVNDFQKGDIAEGYSVSREKKESFPLTVTSAQKNPTAFYLCASSRSLAGDTYEQYFGPGTRLTVT.

This clonotype was seen more than once but under ten times. The V call is TRBV11-2, the J call TRBJ2-1, with D perhaps TRBD2 (6 bases). The CDR3 consists of 13 residues. Per germline, CDR1 SGHAT and CDR2 FQNNGV. V was cut by 6 bases and J by 7 bases, with 13 bases left in between. The CDR3 sequence is CASSLSSVNEQFF. The CDR3 region has the DNA TGTGCCAGCAGTCTCTCTAGCGTAAATGAGCAGTTCTTC.

At least ten counts were recorded for this clonotype. V usage is TRBV9 and J usage is TRBJ2-5; tentatively, D is TRBD2 (5 bases). The germline gives CDR1 SGDLS, CDR2 YYNGEE. Trimming took 0 bases from V and 4 from J, leaving 16 bases between them. CDR3 length: 16 residues. This chain's CDR3 is CASSVGGREFVETQYF. The CDR3 DNA reads TGTGCCAGCAGCGTAGGCGGGCGCGAGTTCGTAGAGACCCAGTACTTC.

The rearrangement uses TRBV9 and TRBJ2-4; 10 nucleotides match TRBD1. Looked up from germline, CDR1 is SGDLS and CDR2 is YYNGEE. J gave up 8 bases and V 1 base, and 3 bases lay outside the gene matches. CDR3 length equals 14 residues. CDR3 sequence reads: CASSVQTGGDIQYF. The CDR3 nucleotides are TGTGCCAGCAGCGTACAGACAGGGGGCGACATTCAGTACTTC.

This clonotype has a handful of counts. This rearrangement joins TRBV30 to TRBJ2-2; 10 bases match TRBD2. The germline gives CDR1 GTSNPN, CDR2 SVGIG (reference sequence). Trimming took 5 bases from V and 6 from J; bases not matched to a gene: 9. This CDR3 has 15 amino acids. The CDR3 loop reads CAWLRLAGAPGELFF. As DNA, the CDR3 is TGTGCCTGGTTACGTCTAGCGGGAGCCCCCGGGGAGCTGTTTTTT.

This clonotype was counted at least ten times. The chain joins TRBV5-1 to TRBJ1-5, with 7 bases matching TRBD1. Losses at the gene ends were 4 bases for V and 3 bases for J; bases not matched to a gene: 7. Per the germline V gene, CDR1 is SGHRS and CDR2 is YFSETQ. The CDR3 is 15 residues long. The CDR3 DNA follows: TGCGCCAGCAGCCCTGGGACAGCCGACAATCAGCCCCAGCATTTT. Translating it yields CASSPGTADNQPQHF.

This clonotype was seen a handful of times. The V and J genes are TRBV27 and TRBJ2-2; no clear D. CDR3 size: 14 residues. V dropped 5 bases and J dropped 5 bases, with 12 bases sitting between them. Germline V gives CDR1 MNHEY, CDR2 SMNVEV (reference sequence). This CDR3 is CASSLFRDTGELFF. For the CDR3, the DNA is TGTGCCAGCAGTCTCTTTCGTGATACCGGGGAGCTGTTTTTT.

This clonotype was counted ten times or more. The chain recombines TRBV2 with TRBJ1-1, with TRBD1 matching over 8 bases. This CDR3 is 15 amino acids long. V was clipped by 7 bases and J by 0 bases; unmatched bases: 7. The germline gives CDR1 SNHLY, CDR2 FYNNEI. CDR3 coding DNA: TGTGCCAGCACCTGGGACAGGACTTTGAACACTGAAGCTTTCTTT. Protein sequence: CASTWDRTLNTEAFF.

This clonotype was detected ten times or more. This sequence joins TRBV20-1 and TRBJ2-7; unclear D gene. CDR3 length: 10 residues. The germline V gene has CDR1 DFQATT and CDR2 SNEGSKA (reference sequence). V was pared by 3 bases and J by 4 bases, with 4 bases between. CDR3 DNA: TGCAGTGCTAGTGGGTACGAGCAGTACTTC. Translating gives CSASGYEQYF.

CDR3 bases: TGTGCCAGCAGTTTCGGCAGCCATAATTCACCCCTCCACTTT. Translation: CASSFGSHNSPLHF. The chain couples TRBV27 to TRBJ1-6; D call uncertain. This CDR3 comprises 14 residues. Trimming removed 3 bases from V and 5 bases from J, with 8 bases in between. Germline lookup yields CDR1 MNHEY and CDR2 SMNVEV (reference sequence).

This clonotype has just a few counts. The chain links TRBV9 to TRBJ2-2, with 11 bases that match TRBD2. The germline V gene has CDR1 SGDLS and CDR2 YYNGEE. The CDR3 sequence is 16 residues long. Unmatched junction bases numbered 10, after V lost 4 bases and J lost 8 bases. CDR3 in DNA: TGTGCCAGCAGCCCCCGGACTAGCGGGTTCAAGGGGGAGCTGTTTTTT. Amino acid sequence: CASSPRTSGFKGELFF.

This chain uses TRBV28 with TRBJ2-3; TRBD2 matches 16 bases. V lost 5 bases to trimming and J lost 2 bases; unmatched junction nucleotides: 4. Germline V gene data show CDR1 as MDHEN and CDR2 as SYDVKM. This CDR3 spans 17 amino acids. The CDR3 loop is CASSLGLAGGATDTQYF. For the CDR3, the DNA is TGTGCCAGCAGTCTGGGACTAGCGGGAGGGGCCACAGATACGCAGTATTTT.

In regard to this clonotype: Because it lacks the conserved phenylalanine or tryptophan at the end, this CDR3 is likely a read error. J is TRBJ2-7 and V is TRBV7-9; 9 bases map to TRBD1. Germline lookup yields CDR1 SEHNR and CDR2 FQNEAQ (reference sequence). V shed 5 bases and J 9 bases; nucleotides not matched to a gene: 8. The CDR3 is made up of 13 amino acids. The CDR3 bases are TGTGCCAGCAGCCCCGGGACAGGGAGATGGCAGTACCTC. Its translation is CASSPGTGRWQYL.

The chain has TRBV19 and TRBJ2-1; 11 nucleotides align to TRBD2. The V and J ends lost 3 bases and 6 bases, in that order; junction bases with no gene match: 10. This CDR3 contains 17 residues. Germline V gives CDR1 LNHDA, CDR2 SQIVND (reference sequence). The CDR3 loop is CASSIPGRLAGSNEQFF. The CDR3 coding sequence is TGTGCCAGTAGTATCCCGGGCCGACTAGCGGGAAGCAATGAGCAGTTCTTC.

The CDR3 sequence is CASSYGAGESTSQETQYF. The CDR3, as DNA: TGTGCCAGCAGTTACGGGGCGGGCGAATCCACCAGCCAAGAGACCCAGTACTTC. This chain uses TRBV6-2 or TRBV6-3 with TRBJ2-5; D may be TRBD1 or TRBD2 (5 bases each). The CDR3 extends over 18 amino acids. Germline CDR1 and CDR2: MNHEY and SVGEGT. The V and J ends lost 2 bases and 1 base respectively, with 20 bases between them.

The rearrangement links TRBV7-9 to TRBJ2-2, with D possibly matching TRBD1 (6 bases). The CDR3 runs to 16 residues. CDR1 and CDR2 from the germline V gene are SEHNR and FQNEAQ (reference sequence). With 0 bases removed from V and 3 bases from J, the gap between germline ends came to 11 bases. CDR3 loop: CASSLAAGDHTGELFF. The CDR3, as DNA: TGTGCCAGCAGCTTAGCGGCAGGGGACCACACCGGGGAGCTGTTTTTT.

V usage is TRBV5-1 and J usage is TRBJ2-3; D perhaps matches TRBD1 (6 bases). The germline gives CDR1 SGHRS, CDR2 YFSETQ. The CDR3 is made up of 16 amino acids. Trimming shortened V by 0 bases and J by 3 bases, and 14 bases separated the two germline ends. As DNA, the CDR3 is TGCGCCAGCAGCTTGGTTACAGGGTTTATGACAGATACGCAGTATTTT. Its translation: CASSLVTGFMTDTQYF.

This clonotype was detected a few times. The J gene is TRBJ1-1, the V gene TRBV5-1; D not certain. There are 14 residues in the CDR3. The germline V and J ends were trimmed by 4 bases and 7 bases, with 17 bases remaining between them. Germline V lookup: CDR1 SGHRS, CDR2 YFSETQ. This CDR3 reads CASSQRTGFNEAFF. The CDR3 DNA follows: TGCGCCAGCAGCCAACGGACGGGGTTCAATGAAGCTTTCTTT.

This clonotype has a count of ten or more. The V and J genes are TRBV5-1 and TRBJ1-1, with D hard to call. This CDR3 region has 14 residues. CDR1 is SGHRS and CDR2 is YFSETQ in the germline V gene. With 3 bases removed from V and 0 bases from J, the gap between germline ends came to 9 bases. DNA of the CDR3: TGCGCCAGCAGCTCCCAGGTGGTGAACACTGAAGCTTTCTTT. This gives the protein CASSSQVVNTEAFF.

The chain joins TRBV11-2 to TRBJ1-6, with TRBD1 as a possible D gene (6 bases). Germline V lookup: CDR1 SGHAT, CDR2 FQNNGV. Trimming cost V 5 bases and J 10 bases, with 12 bases left between them. The CDR3 loop spans 13 amino acids. The CDR3 spells CASSAMGGSPLHF. As DNA, the CDR3 is TGTGCCAGCAGCGCCATGGGGGGCTCACCCCTCCACTTT. The complete variable domain, with remaining parts taken from reference TRBV11-2 and TRBJ1-6, reads EAGVAQSPRYKIIEKRQSVAFWCNPISGHATLYWYQQILGQGPKLLIQFQNNGVVDDSQLPKDRFSAERLKGVDSTLKIQPAKLEDSAVYLCASSAMGGSPLHFGNGTRLTVT.

This clonotype was counted ten times or more. J is TRBJ2-1 and V is TRBV20-1, with 8 bases fitting TRBD1. V lost 5 bases, J lost 8 bases, and 5 bases stayed unmatched. The germline V gene has CDR1 DFQATT and CDR2 SNEGSKA (reference sequence). The CDR3 contains 12 residues. This chain's CDR3 is CSARDRLYEQFF. The DNA of the CDR3 is TGCAGTGCTCGGGACAGGTTATATGAGCAGTTCTTC.

The table lists this clonotype with a few counts. The rearrangement uses TRBV12-3 or TRBV12-4 and TRBJ1-5; 8 bases map to TRBD1. Trimming took 3 bases from V and 2 from J; bases not matched to a gene: 3. The CDR3 is 15 residues long. CDR3 amino acids: CASSFPTGGNQPQHF. As DNA, the CDR3 is TGTGCCAGCAGTTTCCCGACAGGGGGCAATCAGCCCCAGCATTTT.

This clonotype has at least ten counts. V is TRBV5-1 and J is TRBJ2-3; 8 nucleotides line up with TRBD1. CDR1 is SGHRS and CDR2 is YFSETQ in the germline V gene. This CDR3 is built from 13 residues. V trimming: 3 bases; J trimming: 6 bases; junction bases outside the gene matches: 3. Written as DNA, the CDR3 is TGCGCCAGCAGCTGGACAGGGCGGGATACGCAGTATTTT. Its protein product is CASSWTGRDTQYF.

Only a few counts were recorded for this clonotype. The V gene is TRBV28, the J gene TRBJ2-5, with 10 bases aligning to TRBD1. The CDR3 sequence is 14 residues long. Trimming took 6 bases from V and 3 from J; bases not matched to a gene: 4. Per the germline V gene, CDR1 is MDHEN and CDR2 is SYDVKM. The CDR3 protein is CASSGTGVEETQYF. DNA for the CDR3: TGTGCCAGCAGCGGGACAGGGGTAGAAGAGACCCAGTACTTC.